This T cell receptor (beta chain) was observed in a study of T-cell memory formation after mild COVID-19. Germline V gene data show CDR1 as SGHRS and CDR2 as YFSETQ. V was pared by 6 bases and J by 14 bases, with 11 bases of the junction left unmatched. This CDR3 is 12 amino acids long. In TCRdb, the 5' RACE reads were re-called with MiXCR into one record per CDR3 protein. The data contain hundreds of thousands of distinct CDR3 sequences, roughly 25% of them singletons. Sequenced input: PBMCs or a T cell subset sorted from them (not recorded which). V is TRBV5-1 and J is TRBJ2-1; TRBD2 matches 7 bases. This sequence was found in an adult woman who had mild COVID-19 (a few samples of this study predate the infection). Cell type and time point are not known. The CDR3 here is CASKASGPVEFF. For the CDR3, the DNA is TGCGCCAGCAAGGCTAGCGGACCAGTTGAGTTCTTC.